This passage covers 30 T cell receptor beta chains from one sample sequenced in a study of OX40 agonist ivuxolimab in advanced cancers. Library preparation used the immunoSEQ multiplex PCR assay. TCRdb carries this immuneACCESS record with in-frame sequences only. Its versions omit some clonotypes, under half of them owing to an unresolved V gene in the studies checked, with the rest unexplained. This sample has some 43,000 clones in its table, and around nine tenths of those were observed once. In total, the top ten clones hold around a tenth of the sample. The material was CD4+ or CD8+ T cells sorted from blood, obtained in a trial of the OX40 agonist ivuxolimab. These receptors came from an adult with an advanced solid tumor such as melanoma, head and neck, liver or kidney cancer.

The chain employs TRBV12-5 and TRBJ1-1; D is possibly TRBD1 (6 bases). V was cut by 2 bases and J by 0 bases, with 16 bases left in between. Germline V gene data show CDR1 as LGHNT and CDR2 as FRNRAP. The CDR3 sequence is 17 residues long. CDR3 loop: CASGLTKGGAMNTEAFF. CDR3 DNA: TGTGCTAGTGGTTTGACGAAAGGGGGGGCGATGAACACTGAAGCTTTCTTT.

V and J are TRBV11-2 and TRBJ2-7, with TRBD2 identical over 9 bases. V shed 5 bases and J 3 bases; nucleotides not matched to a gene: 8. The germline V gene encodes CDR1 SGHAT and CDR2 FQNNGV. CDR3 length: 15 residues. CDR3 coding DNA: TGTGCCAGCAGCCCTAGGAATAGCGGGAGCTACGAGCAGTACTTC. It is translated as CASSPRNSGSYEQYF.

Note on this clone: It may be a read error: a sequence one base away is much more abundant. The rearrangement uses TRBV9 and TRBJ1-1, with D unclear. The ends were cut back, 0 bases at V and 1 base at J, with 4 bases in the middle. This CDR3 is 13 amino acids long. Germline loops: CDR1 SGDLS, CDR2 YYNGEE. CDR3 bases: TGTGCCAGCAGCGTAGGGGAGAACACTGAAGCTTTCTTT. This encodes CASSVGENTEAFF.

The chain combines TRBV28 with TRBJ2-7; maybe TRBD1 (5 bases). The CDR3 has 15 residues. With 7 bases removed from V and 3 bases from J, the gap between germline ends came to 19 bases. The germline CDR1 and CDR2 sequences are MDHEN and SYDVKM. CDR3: CASTHGAQPDYEQYF. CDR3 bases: TGTGCCAGCACCCATGGGGCCCAACCCGACTACGAGCAGTACTTC.

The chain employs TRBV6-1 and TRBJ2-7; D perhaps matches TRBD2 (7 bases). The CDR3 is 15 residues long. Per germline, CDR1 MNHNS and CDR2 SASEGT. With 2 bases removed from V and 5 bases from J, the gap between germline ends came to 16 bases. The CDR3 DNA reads TGTGCCAGCAGTGAATGGGGGGGGCTTGGACACGAGCAGTACTTC. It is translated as CASSEWGGLGHEQYF.

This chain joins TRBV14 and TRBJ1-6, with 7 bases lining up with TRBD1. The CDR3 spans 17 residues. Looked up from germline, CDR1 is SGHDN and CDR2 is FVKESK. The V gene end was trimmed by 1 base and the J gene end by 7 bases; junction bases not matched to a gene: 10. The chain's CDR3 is CASSQGQTGAVNSPLHF. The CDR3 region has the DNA TGTGCCAGCAGCCAAGGTCAAACAGGGGCGGTCAATTCACCCCTCCACTTT.

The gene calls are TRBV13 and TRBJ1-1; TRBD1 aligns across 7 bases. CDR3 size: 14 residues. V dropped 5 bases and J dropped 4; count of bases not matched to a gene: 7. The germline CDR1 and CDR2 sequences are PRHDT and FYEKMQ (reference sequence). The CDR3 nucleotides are TGTGCCAGCAGCCTAACAGGGGAGGGCACTGAAGCTTTCTTT. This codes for CASSLTGEGTEAFF.

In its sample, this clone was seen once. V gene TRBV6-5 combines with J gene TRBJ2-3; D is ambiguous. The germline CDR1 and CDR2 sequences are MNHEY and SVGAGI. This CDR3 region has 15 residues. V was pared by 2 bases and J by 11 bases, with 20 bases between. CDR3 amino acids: CASSYGSSPQIGQYF. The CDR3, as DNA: TGTGCCAGCAGTTACGGGTCAAGCCCCCAGATTGGGCAGTATTTT.

The CDR3, as DNA: TGTGCCAGCACCTCAACTAGAGATGTAGATACGCAGTATTTT. Protein product: CASTSTRDVDTQYF. This chain links TRBV18 with TRBJ2-3, with D maybe TRBD2 (5 bases). Germline loops: CDR1 KGHSH, CDR2 LQKENI. The V end was cut by 8 bases, the J end by 5 bases, with 17 bases between. This CDR3 has 14 amino acids. The variable domain in full, with the rest retrieved from reference TRBV18 and TRBJ2-3, is NAGVMQNPRHLVRRRGQEARLRCSPMKGHSHVYWYRQLPEEGLKFMVYLQKENIIDESGMPKERFSAEFPKEGPSILRIQQVVRGDSAAYFCASTSTRDVDTQYFGPGTRLTVL.

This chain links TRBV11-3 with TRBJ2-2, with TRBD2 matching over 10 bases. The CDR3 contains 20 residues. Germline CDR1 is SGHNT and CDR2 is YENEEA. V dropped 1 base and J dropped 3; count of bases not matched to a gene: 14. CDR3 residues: CASSLGLIWGLAGDTGELFF. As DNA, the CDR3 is TGTGCCAGCAGCTTAGGTTTAATCTGGGGGCTAGCGGGAGACACCGGGGAGCTGTTTTTT.

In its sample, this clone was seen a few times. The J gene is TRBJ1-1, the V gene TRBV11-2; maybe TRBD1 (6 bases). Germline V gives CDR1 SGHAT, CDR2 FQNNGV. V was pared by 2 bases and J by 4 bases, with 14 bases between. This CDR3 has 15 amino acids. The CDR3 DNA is TGTGCCAGCAGCTTAACCCAGGGGCAGAGCACTGAAGCTTTCTTT. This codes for CASSLTQGQSTEAFF.

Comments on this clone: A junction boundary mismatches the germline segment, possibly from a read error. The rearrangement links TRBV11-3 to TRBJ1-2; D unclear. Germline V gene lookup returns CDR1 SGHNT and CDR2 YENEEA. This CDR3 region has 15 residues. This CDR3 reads CASSQPRLRFWGYTF. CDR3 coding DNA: TGCGCCAGCAGCCAACCCAGGCTTAGATTCTGGGGCTACACCTTC. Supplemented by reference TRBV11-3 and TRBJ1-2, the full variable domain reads EAGVVQSPRYKIIEKKQPVAFWCNPISGHNTLYWYLQNLGQGPELLIRYENEEAVDDSQLPKDRFSAERLKGVDSTLKIQPAELGDSAVYLCASSQPRLRFWGYTFGSGTRLTVV.

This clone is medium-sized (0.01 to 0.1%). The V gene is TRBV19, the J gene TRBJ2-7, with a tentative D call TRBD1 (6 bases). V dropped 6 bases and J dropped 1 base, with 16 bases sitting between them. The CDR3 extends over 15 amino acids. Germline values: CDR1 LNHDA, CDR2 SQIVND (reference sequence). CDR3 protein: CASSAEATGSYEQYF. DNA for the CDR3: TGTGCCAGTAGCGCGGAGGCAACAGGGTCCTACGAGCAGTACTTC.

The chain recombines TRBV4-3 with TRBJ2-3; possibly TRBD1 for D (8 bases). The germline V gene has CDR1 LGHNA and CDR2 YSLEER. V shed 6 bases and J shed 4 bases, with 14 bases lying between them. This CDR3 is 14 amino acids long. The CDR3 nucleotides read TGCGCCAGCAGTACAGGGGGGGATGCAGATACGCAGTATTTT. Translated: CASSTGGDADTQYF.

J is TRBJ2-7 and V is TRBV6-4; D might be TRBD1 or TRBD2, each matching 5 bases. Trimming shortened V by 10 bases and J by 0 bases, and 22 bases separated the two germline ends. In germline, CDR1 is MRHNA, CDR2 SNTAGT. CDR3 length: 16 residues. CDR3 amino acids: CATTRPYRLISYEQYF. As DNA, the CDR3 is TGTGCCACTACTAGGCCCTACAGGTTAATCTCCTACGAGCAGTACTTC.

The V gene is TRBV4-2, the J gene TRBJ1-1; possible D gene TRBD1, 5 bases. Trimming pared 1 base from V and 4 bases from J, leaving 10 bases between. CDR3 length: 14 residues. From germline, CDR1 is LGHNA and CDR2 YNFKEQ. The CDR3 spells CASSQGGVSTEAFF. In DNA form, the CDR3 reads TGTGCCAGCAGCCAAGGGGGGGTAAGCACTGAAGCTTTCTTT.

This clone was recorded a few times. The CDR3 nucleotides are TGTGCCAGCAGCTCGGACAGGAAGGAAGCTTTCTTT. Residues: CASSSDRKEAFF. The rearrangement uses TRBV11-2 and TRBJ1-1; 7 bases match TRBD1. The CDR3 is 12 amino acids. Germline assignment: CDR1 SGHAT and CDR2 FQNNGV. The J segment lost 8 bases and the V segment lost 4 bases, leaving 4 bases of the junction unmatched.

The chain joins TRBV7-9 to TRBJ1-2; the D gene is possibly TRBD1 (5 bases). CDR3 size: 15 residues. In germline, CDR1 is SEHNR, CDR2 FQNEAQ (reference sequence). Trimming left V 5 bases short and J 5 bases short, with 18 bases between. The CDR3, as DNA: TGTGCCAGCAGCCCCCGGGACGGAGGCCTTTATGGCTACACCTTC. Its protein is CASSPRDGGLYGYTF.

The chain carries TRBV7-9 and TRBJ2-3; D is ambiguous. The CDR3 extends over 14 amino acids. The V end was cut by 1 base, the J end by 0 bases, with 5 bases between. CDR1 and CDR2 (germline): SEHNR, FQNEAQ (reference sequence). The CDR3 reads CASSLVTSTDTQYF. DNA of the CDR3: TGTGCCAGCAGCTTAGTTACTAGCACAGATACGCAGTATTTT.

The CDR3 reads CASSLEIAGGSPWNEQFF. CDR3 nucleotide sequence: TGTGCCAGCAGCTTGGAGATAGCGGGGGGATCCCCTTGGAATGAGCAGTTCTTC. This chain links TRBV5-6 with TRBJ2-1; 10 nucleotides align to TRBD2. This CDR3 spans 18 amino acids. J gave up 7 bases and V 0 bases, and 13 bases lay outside the gene matches. Germline V gene lookup returns CDR1 SGHDT and CDR2 YYEEEE.

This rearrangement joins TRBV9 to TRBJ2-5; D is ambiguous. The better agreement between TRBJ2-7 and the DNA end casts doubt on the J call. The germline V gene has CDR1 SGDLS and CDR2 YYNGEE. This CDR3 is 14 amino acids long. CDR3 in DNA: TGTGCCAGCAGCGTAGCTGGACCCCCTGGCGAGCAGTACTTC. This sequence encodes CASSVAGPPGEQYF.

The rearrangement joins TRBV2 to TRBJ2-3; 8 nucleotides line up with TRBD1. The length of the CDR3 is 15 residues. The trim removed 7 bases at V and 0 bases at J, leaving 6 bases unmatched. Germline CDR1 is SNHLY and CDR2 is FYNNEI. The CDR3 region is CASIPDRVSTDTQYF. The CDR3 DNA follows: TGTGCCAGCATTCCGGACAGGGTTAGCACAGATACGCAGTATTTT. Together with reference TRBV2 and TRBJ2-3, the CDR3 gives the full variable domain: EPEVTQTPSHQVTQMGQEVILRCVPISNHLYFYWYRQILGQKVEFLVSFYNNEISEKSEIFDDQFSVERPDGSNFTLKIRSTKLEDSAMYFCASIPDRVSTDTQYFGPGTRLTVL.

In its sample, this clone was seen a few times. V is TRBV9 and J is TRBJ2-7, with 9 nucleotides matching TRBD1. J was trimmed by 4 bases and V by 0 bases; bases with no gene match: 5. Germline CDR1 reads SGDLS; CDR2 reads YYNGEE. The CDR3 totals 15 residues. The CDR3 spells CASSVGGTGKYEQYF. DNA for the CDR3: TGTGCCAGCAGCGTAGGCGGGACAGGGAAGTACGAGCAGTACTTC.

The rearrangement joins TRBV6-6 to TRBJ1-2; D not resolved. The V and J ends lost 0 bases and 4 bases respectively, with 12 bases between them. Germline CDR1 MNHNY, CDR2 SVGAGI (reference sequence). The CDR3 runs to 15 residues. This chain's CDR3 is CASSYSSGEPYGYTF. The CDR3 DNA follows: TGTGCCAGCAGTTACTCGTCCGGGGAACCCTATGGCTACACCTTC.

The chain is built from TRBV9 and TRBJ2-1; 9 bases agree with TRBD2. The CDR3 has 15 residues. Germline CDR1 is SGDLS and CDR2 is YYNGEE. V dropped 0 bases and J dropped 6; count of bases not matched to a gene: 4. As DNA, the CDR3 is TGTGCCAGCAGCGTAGGCGGCGGGGGGGCCAATGAGCAGTTCTTC. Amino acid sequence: CASSVGGGGANEQFF.

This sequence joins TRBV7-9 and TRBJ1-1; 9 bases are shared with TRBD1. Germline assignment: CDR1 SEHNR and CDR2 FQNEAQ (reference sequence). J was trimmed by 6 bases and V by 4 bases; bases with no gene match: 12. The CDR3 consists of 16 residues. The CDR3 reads CASSSKIYRGHAEAFF. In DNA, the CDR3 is TGTGCCAGCAGCTCAAAAATTTACAGGGGGCACGCTGAAGCTTTCTTT. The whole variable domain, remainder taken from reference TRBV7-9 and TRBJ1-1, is DTGVSQNPRHKITKRGQNVTFRCDPISEHNRLYWYRQTLGQGPEFLTYFQNEAQLEKSRLLSDRFSAERPKGSFSTLEIQRTEQGDSAMYLCASSSKIYRGHAEAFFGQGTRLTVV.

Here the CDR3 reads CASSFGQTYEQYF. DNA of the CDR3: TGTGCCAGCAGCTTCGGACAGACCTACGAGCAGTACTTC. The V gene is TRBV5-6, the J gene TRBJ2-7; tentatively, D is TRBD1 (6 bases). V was cut by 2 bases and J by 2 bases, with 8 bases left in between. CDR3 length: 13 residues. Germline CDR1 SGHDT, CDR2 YYEEEE.

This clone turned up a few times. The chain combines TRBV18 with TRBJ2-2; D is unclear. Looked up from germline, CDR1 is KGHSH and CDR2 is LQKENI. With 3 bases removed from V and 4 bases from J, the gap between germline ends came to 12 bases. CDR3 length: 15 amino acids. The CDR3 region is CASSPLDDSTGELFF. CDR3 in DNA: TGTGCCAGCTCACCTCTGGACGACTCCACCGGGGAGCTGTTTTTT.

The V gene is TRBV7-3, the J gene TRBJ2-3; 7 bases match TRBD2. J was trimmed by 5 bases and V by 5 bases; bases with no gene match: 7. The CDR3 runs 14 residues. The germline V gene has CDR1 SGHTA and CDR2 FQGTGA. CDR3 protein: CASSDPTSLDTQYF. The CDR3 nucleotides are TGTGCCAGCAGCGACCCGACTAGCCTAGATACGCAGTATTTT.

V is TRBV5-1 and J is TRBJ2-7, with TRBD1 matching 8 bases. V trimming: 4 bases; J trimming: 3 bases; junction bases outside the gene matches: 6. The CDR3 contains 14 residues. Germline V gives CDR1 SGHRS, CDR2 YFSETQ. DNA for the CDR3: TGCGCCAGCAGCCCATCGGACAGGGTCTACGAGCAGTACTTC. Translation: CASSPSDRVYEQYF.